Listed here is a single TCR beta chain. The data derive from a study of blood T cell repertoires in COVID-19. Study summary: The samples span acute and convalescent COVID-19 from the United States, Italy and Spain. T cells, B-cell-depleted T cells, or PBMCs supplied cDNA or gDNA.

In the study's own analysis: Estimated nucleated cell counts came from reference gene primer amplification. Sequencing used immunoSEQ multiplex PCR; TCRdb keeps in-frame clones, though not all of them. V and J calls and clone size follow that table, whereas D and trimming were derived from the DNA. This table holds over 55,000 clones, 88% found once. Per germline, CDR1 SGHKS and CDR2 YYEKEE (reference sequence). Unmatched junction bases numbered 9, after V lost 4 bases and J lost 5 bases. This CDR3 has 15 amino acids. The specimen was peripheral blood. The sequence was obtained from a human donor in a cohort sampled during active COVID-19. The J gene is TRBJ1-2, the V gene TRBV5-5; 9 bases map to TRBD1. The CDR3 DNA is TGTGCCAGCAGCGATCAACAGGGGGCGACTTATGGCTACACCTTC. Protein: CASSDQQGATYGYTF.